A single sample is the source of the 2 T cell receptor beta chains below, sequenced in a study of metastatic and nonmetastatic thyroid tumors. Treatment of any kind had been given to no patient before thyroid surgery. Via MiXCR, TCRdb re-called the PCR reads. The sample contains about 48,000 clones, approximately 20% of which appear only once. Sequenced material: blood. These receptors originate from a male donor with papillary thyroid cancer or a benign thyroid nodule (not recorded which). Some clones in this sample may be carry-over from other donors' samples.

In its sample, this clone was seen many times. This chain joins TRBV18 and TRBJ1-2, with TRBD1 identical over 8 bases. The V gene's germline CDR1 is KGHSH and CDR2 LQKENI. The V segment lost 5 bases and the J segment 8 bases; nucleotides outside the gene matches: 7. This CDR3 region has 13 residues. CDR3: CASSATGGGGYTF. In DNA form, the CDR3 reads TGTGCCAGCTCAGCAACAGGGGGAGGAGGCTACACCTTC.

This clone has ten or more counts. This chain joins TRBV11-2 and TRBJ2-7, with TRBD1 as a possible D gene (6 bases). CDR1 SGHAT and CDR2 FQNNGV come from the germline V gene. The CDR3 length is 14 residues. V was shortened by 7 bases and J by 3 bases, with 16 bases between the two germline ends. DNA for the CDR3: TGTGCCAGCAACACCGGGACATCATTCTACGAGCAGTACTTC. This gives the protein CASNTGTSFYEQYF.